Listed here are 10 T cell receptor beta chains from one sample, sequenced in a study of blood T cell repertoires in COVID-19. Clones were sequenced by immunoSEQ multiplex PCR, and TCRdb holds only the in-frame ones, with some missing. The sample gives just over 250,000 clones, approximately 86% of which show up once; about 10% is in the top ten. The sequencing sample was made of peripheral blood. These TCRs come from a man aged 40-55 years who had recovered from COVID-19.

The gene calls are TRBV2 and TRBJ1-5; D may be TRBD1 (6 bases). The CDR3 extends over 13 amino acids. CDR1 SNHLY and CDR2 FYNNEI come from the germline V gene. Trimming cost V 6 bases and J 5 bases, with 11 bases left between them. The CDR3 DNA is TGTGCCAGCAGGAGGACAGATCATCAGCCCCAGCATTTT. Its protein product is CASRRTDHQPQHF.

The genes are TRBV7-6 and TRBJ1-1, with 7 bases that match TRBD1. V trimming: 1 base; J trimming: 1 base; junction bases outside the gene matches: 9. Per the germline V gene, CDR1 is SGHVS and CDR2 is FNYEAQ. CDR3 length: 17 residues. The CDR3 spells CASSLGAGTAKNTEAFF. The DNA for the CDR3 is TGTGCCAGCAGCTTAGGTGCTGGGACAGCGAAGAACACTGAAGCTTTCTTT.

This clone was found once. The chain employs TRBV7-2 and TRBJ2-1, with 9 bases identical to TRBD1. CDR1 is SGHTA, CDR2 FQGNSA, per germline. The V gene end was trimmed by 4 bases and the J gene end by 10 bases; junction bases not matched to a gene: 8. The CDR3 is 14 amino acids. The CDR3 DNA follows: TGTGCCAGCAGCTCAGGGACAGGGAGGAGGGAGCAGTTCTTC. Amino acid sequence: CASSSGTGRREQFF.

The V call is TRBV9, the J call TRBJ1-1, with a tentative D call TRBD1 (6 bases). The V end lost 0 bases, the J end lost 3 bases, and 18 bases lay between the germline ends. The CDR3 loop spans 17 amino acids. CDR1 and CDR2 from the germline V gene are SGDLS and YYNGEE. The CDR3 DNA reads TGTGCCAGCAGCGTAGATCCCCCCACAGGGATCCACACTGAAGCTTTCTTT. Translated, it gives CASSVDPPTGIHTEAFF.

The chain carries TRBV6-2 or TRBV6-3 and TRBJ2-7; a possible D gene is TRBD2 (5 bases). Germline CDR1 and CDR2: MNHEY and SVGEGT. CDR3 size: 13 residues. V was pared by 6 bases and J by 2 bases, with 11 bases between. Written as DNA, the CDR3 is TGTGCCAGCAGCGCCCTAGCAGCCTACGAGCAGTACTTC. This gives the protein CASSALAAYEQYF.

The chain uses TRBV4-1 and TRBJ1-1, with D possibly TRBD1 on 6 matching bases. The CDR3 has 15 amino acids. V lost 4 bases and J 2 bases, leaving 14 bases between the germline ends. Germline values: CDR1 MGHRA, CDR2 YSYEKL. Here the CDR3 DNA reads TGCGCCAGCAGCCTACTGACAGGTACAAACACTGAAGCTTTCTTT. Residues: CASSLLTGTNTEAFF.

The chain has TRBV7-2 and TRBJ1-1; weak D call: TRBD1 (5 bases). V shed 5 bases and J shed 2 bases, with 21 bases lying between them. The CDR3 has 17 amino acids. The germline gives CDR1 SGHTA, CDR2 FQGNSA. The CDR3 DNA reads TGTGCCAGCAGCCTAAAGTTTACAGGCAGGCTTAACACTGAAGCTTTCTTT. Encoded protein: CASSLKFTGRLNTEAFF. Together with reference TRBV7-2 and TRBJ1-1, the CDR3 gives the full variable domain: GAGVSQSPSNKVTEKGKDVELRCDPISGHTALYWYRQSLGQGLEFLIYFQGNSAPDKSGLPSDRFSAERTGGSVSTLTIQRTQQEDSAVYLCASSLKFTGRLNTEAFFGQGTRLTVV.

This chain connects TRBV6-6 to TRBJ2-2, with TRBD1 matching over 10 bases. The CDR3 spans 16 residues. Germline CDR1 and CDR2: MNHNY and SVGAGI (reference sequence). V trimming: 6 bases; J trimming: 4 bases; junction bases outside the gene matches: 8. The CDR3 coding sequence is TGTGCCAGCAGGACCGACAGGGGGCTTAGCACCGGGGAGCTGTTTTTT. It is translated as CASRTDRGLSTGELFF.

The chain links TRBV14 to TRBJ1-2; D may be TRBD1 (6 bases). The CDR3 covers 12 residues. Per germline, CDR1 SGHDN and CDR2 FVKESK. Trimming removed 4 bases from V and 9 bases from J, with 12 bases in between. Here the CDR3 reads CASSRRTASYTF. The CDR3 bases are TGTGCCAGCAGCCGACGGACAGCCAGCTACACCTTC. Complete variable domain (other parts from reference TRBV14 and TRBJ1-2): EAGVTQFPSHSVIEKGQTVTLRCDPISGHDNLYWYRRVMGKEIKFLLHFVKESKQDESGMPNNRFLAERTGGTYSTLKVQPAELEDSGVYFCASSRRTASYTFGSGTRLTVV.

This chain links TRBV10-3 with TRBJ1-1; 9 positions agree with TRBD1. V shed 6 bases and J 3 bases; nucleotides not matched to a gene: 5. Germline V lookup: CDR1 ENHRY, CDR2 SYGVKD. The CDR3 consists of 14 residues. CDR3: CAIRKGQGDTEAFF. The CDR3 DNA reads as TGTGCCATCAGGAAGGGACAGGGAGACACTGAAGCTTTCTTT.